The 9 T cell receptor beta chains given below trace back to one sample, sequenced in a study of T cells in tumors after PD-1 blockade. Only in-frame clones appear in the TCRdb table, and some are missing; sequencing was by immunoSEQ multiplex PCR. Among approximately 47,000 clones listed, around four fifths were seen once. The sample in question was PBMCs, obtained before anti-PD-1 therapy. The source of these receptors is a human donor with advanced basal cell or squamous cell carcinoma (not recorded which).

V is TRBV5-1 and J is TRBJ2-7; D gene uncertain. V was trimmed by 3 bases and J by 6 bases, leaving 10 bases between them. The CDR3 totals 12 residues. CDR1 SGHRS and CDR2 YFSETQ come from the germline V gene. The CDR3 sequence: CASSSPRGEQYF. The CDR3 DNA reads as TGCGCCAGCAGCTCCCCCCGTGGCGAGCAGTACTTC.

The rearrangement links TRBV6-4 to TRBJ1-1; weak D call: TRBD1 (6 bases). V was clipped by 2 bases and J by 4 bases, with 11 bases between them. Germline-derived CDR1 and CDR2 are MRHNA and SNTAGT. CDR3 length: 14 amino acids. The CDR3 protein is CASSDTSRGTEAFF. The CDR3 DNA reads as TGTGCCAGCAGTGACACAAGCAGGGGCACTGAAGCTTTCTTT.

The V and J genes are TRBV7-9 and TRBJ1-1; D not certain. Trimming cost V 2 bases and J 8 bases, with 15 bases left between them. This CDR3 spans 14 amino acids. Germline lookup yields CDR1 SEHNR and CDR2 FQNEAQ (reference sequence). As DNA, the CDR3 is TGTGCCAGCAGCTTACCTGGGTTGGGCTCAGAAGCTTTCTTT. This encodes CASSLPGLGSEAFF.

The chain uses TRBV5-1 and TRBJ2-7, with D perhaps matching TRBD1 (5 bases). Trimming cost V 4 bases and J 6 bases, with 11 bases left between them. The V gene's germline CDR1 is SGHRS and CDR2 YFSETQ. The CDR3 has 12 amino acids. The CDR3 reads CASSIGHGEQYF. The CDR3 nucleotides are TGCGCCAGCAGCATAGGACATGGCGAGCAGTACTTC.

The J gene is TRBJ2-7, the V gene TRBV24-1, with TRBD2 matching over 15 bases. Per germline, CDR1 KGHDR and CDR2 SFDVKD. V gave up 7 bases and J gave up 2 bases; unmatched junction bases: 14. The CDR3 extends over 19 amino acids. The CDR3 region is CATRGGLAGGTILAYEQYF. CDR3 DNA: TGTGCCACCAGGGGGGGACTAGCGGGAGGTACAATCCTAGCCTACGAGCAGTACTTC.

V usage is TRBV10-3 and J usage is TRBJ1-5, with D perhaps TRBD1 (6 bases). CDR3 length equals 13 residues. Trimming cost V 10 bases and J 0 bases, with 10 bases left between them. Germline values: CDR1 ENHRY, CDR2 SYGVKD. CDR3 sequence (DNA): TGTGCCACTCACAGGGATAGCAATCAGCCCCAGCATTTT. Protein product: CATHRDSNQPQHF.

This clone was found once. The chain combines TRBV28 with TRBJ2-2; D remains unclear. This CDR3 spans 14 amino acids. Trimming took 3 bases from V and 6 from J, leaving 11 bases between them. The germline V gene encodes CDR1 MDHEN and CDR2 SYDVKM. The CDR3 nucleotides are TGTGCCAGCAGTTTGTGGGGTGGCGCCGGGGAGCTGTTTTTT. Translation gives CASSLWGGAGELFF.

The sample holds one count of this clone. This sequence joins TRBV11-2 and TRBJ1-5; no clear D. Germline V gene sequence: CDR1 SGHAT, CDR2 FQNNGV. The CDR3 has 18 amino acids. Trimming removed 5 bases from V and 0 bases from J, with 20 bases in between. In nucleotides, the CDR3 is TGTGCCAGCAGCCGTTACCCCCCTGGGGAGGGTAGCAATCAGCCCCAGCATTTT. Protein: CASSRYPPGEGSNQPQHF. Filled out from reference TRBV11-2 and TRBJ1-5, the complete variable domain reads EAGVAQSPRYKIIEKRQSVAFWCNPISGHATLYWYQQILGQGPKLLIQFQNNGVVDDSQLPKDRFSAERLKGVDSTLKIQPAKLEDSAVYLCASSRYPPGEGSNQPQHFGDGTRLSIL.

This clone was seen a handful of times. The chain recombines TRBV5-8 with TRBJ1-4; D is unresolved. Trimming removed 2 bases at V and 8 bases at J, with 13 bases between. This CDR3 spans 14 amino acids. Germline V CDR1 and CDR2: SGHTS, YDEGEE. This CDR3 reads CASSLSGSGEKLFF. The CDR3 DNA sequence: TGTGCCAGCAGCTTATCAGGAAGCGGAGAAAAACTGTTTTTT.